The source of this TCR beta chain is a study of regulatory T cells in long-lasting Graves disease. Study as a whole: Graves' patients (newly diagnosed) had been on antithyroid drugs under 3 months. General observations from the study: Authors noted too few samples as a limitation.

Library construction for TCR beta used iRepertoire HTBI primers and Arm-PCR of CDR3 regions. TCRdb reanalysed the multiplex PCR reads using MiXCR and keeps one entry per CDR3 protein. The data hold almost 450,000 distinct CDR3 sequences, with 16% observed a single time. As to time point: newly diagnosed GD, antithyroid drugs for less than 3 months. The TCR library was prepared using RNA isolated from PBMCs. At least ten counts were recorded for this clonotype. Its specificity is unknown. The data also belong to a second study, concerning T cells in Graves' hyperthyroidism and ophthalmopathy. This second study says: Exclusion of a patient resulted from uncontrolled infection, other autoimmune disease, pregnancy or lactation. Model output signaled ophthalmopathy a median approximately six months ahead of onset.

This TCR was recovered from a woman aged 25-40 years with Graves disease. Sequences were derived from peripheral blood mononuclear cells (PBMCs), sampled at new diagnosis, from a patient treated with antithyroid drugs.

The DNA of the CDR3 is TGTGCCAGCAGCGCAGGACTAGCGGGAGAAGAGACCCAGTACTTC. Amino acid sequence: CASSAGLAGEETQYF. This sequence joins TRBV9 and TRBJ2-5; 13 nucleotides line up with TRBD2. Germline V lookup: CDR1 SGDLS, CDR2 YYNGEE. After removal of 3 bases from V and 3 bases from J, the junction contained 2 bases not matched to a gene. This CDR3 is built from 15 residues.